The 13 T cell receptor beta chains in this list originate from one sample, sequenced in a study of T cells after yellow fever vaccination. Each CDR3 protein gets one entry after TCRdb re-called the 5' RACE reads with MiXCR. The sample shows fewer than 650,000 distinct CDR3 sequences, about a fifth of them seen only once. Sequences were derived from PBMCs, sampled around 3 weeks after the first yellow fever vaccination. Receptor source: a man aged 18 to 30 who received the YFV17D yellow fever vaccine.

The rearrangement uses TRBV6-1 and TRBJ1-5, with a weak D call TRBD1 (6 bases). The CDR3 covers 18 residues. The V and J ends lost 6 bases and 3 bases respectively, with 24 bases between them. Germline CDR1 reads MNHNS; CDR2 reads SASEGT. The CDR3 DNA is TGTGCCAGCAGGCGAGAATTTCAGGGGCTCAACCACAATCAGCCCCAGCATTTT. Its translation is CASRREFQGLNHNQPQHF.

This clonotype was recorded a few times. The chain's CDR3 is CSARAGTGGGQETQYF. CDR3 bases: TGCAGTGCTAGAGCTGGGACAGGAGGAGGTCAAGAGACCCAGTACTTC. The chain combines TRBV20-1 with TRBJ2-5; 8 bases map to TRBD1. Trimming removed 1 base from V and 2 bases from J; junction bases left unmatched: 9. The CDR3 extends over 16 amino acids. From germline, CDR1 is DFQATT and CDR2 SNEGSKA (reference sequence).

This clonotype occurred a few times. The gene calls are TRBV4-2 and TRBJ2-1; the match to TRBD2 covers 7 bases. With 3 bases clipped from V and 7 bases from J, the junction kept 12 bases outside the gene matches. Germline lookup yields CDR1 LGHNA and CDR2 YNFKEQ. CDR3 length equals 16 residues. CDR3 in amino acids: CASSHGEAGPGNEQFF. The CDR3, as DNA: TGTGCCAGCAGCCACGGGGAAGCGGGGCCTGGGAATGAGCAGTTCTTC.

This chain connects TRBV6-2 or TRBV6-3 to TRBJ1-1; possible D gene TRBD1, 6 bases. Germline CDR1 is MNHEY and CDR2 is SVGEGT. V was pared by 4 bases and J by 7 bases, with 10 bases between. The CDR3 extends over 12 amino acids. The CDR3 loop reads CASSWGAGEAFF. CDR3 coding DNA: TGTGCCAGCAGTTGGGGGGCCGGTGAAGCTTTCTTT.

This clonotype was recorded a few times. V and J are TRBV20-1 and TRBJ2-7; possibly TRBD2 for D (5 bases). The CDR3 spans 14 residues. CDR1 is DFQATT, CDR2 SNEGSKA, per germline (reference sequence). V was cut by 3 bases and J by 6 bases, with 18 bases left in between. The CDR3 DNA follows: TGCAGTGCTAGGGGTCCGGGGTTGAGGAGCGAGCAGTACGTC. It specifies CSARGPGLRSEQYV.

CDR3 coding DNA: TGCGCCAGCGGCTGGGGGGGTGGATCCACAGATACGCAGTATTTT. As protein: CASGWGGGSTDTQYF. The rearrangement links TRBV5-1 to TRBJ2-3, with 7 positions matching TRBD2. Losses at the gene ends were 7 bases for V and 2 bases for J; bases not matched to a gene: 10. Germline V CDR1 and CDR2: SGHRS, YFSETQ. The length of the CDR3 is 15 residues.

This clonotype was detected only a few times. The chain couples TRBV19 to TRBJ1-1, with a weak D call TRBD1 (6 bases). CDR1 LNHDA and CDR2 SQIVND come from the germline V gene (reference sequence). Trimming shortened V by 5 bases and J by 0 bases, and 13 bases separated the two germline ends. The CDR3 consists of 15 residues. CDR3 in amino acids: CASSPRQDLNTEAFF. The DNA for the CDR3 is TGTGCCAGTAGTCCCCGACAGGACCTGAACACTGAAGCTTTCTTT.

This clonotype was picked up a small number of times. CDR3 nucleotides: TGTGCCAGCAGCTTTAAGCGGGGGAAGTCCTACGAGCAGTACTTC. This codes for CASSFKRGKSYEQYF. The chain has TRBV7-8 and TRBJ2-7, with 8 positions matching TRBD2. V was pared by 3 bases and J by 1 base, with 5 bases of the junction left unmatched. In germline, CDR1 is SGHVS, CDR2 FQNEAQ. The CDR3 covers 15 residues. The full variable domain, its missing parts supplied by reference TRBV7-8 and TRBJ2-7, is GAGVSQSPRYKVAKRGQDVALRCDPISGHVSLFWYQQALGQGPEFLTYFQNEAQLDKSGLPSDRFFAERPEGSVSTLKIQRTQQEDSAVYLCASSFKRGKSYEQYFGPGTRLTVT.

There are a few counts of this clonotype. The rearrangement links TRBV5-1 to TRBJ2-3; weak D call: TRBD1 (7 bases). The CDR3 consists of 17 residues. Per germline, CDR1 SGHRS and CDR2 YFSETQ. V lost 4 bases and J lost 3, with 21 bases in between. CDR3 sequence: CASSPGLTGAYTDTQYF. As DNA, the CDR3 is TGCGCCAGCAGCCCGGGACTCACAGGGGCGTATACAGATACGCAGTATTTT.

This clonotype was counted ten times or more. In DNA, the CDR3 is TGTGCCAGCAGCAAGTACGATCAGACCCAGTACTTC. This sequence encodes CASSKYDQTQYF. The chain is built from TRBV7-2 and TRBJ2-5; D is undetermined. V shed 5 bases and J shed 6 bases, with 10 bases lying between them. The germline CDR1 and CDR2 sequences are SGHTA and FQGNSA. The length of the CDR3 is 12 residues.

The chain has TRBV7-4 and TRBJ2-7; D is perhaps TRBD1 or TRBD2 (5 bases each). The CDR3 length is 14 residues. V was shortened by 8 bases and J by 7 bases, with 21 bases between the two germline ends. The V gene's germline CDR1 is SGHVT and CDR2 SQSDAQ. The CDR3 is CASQDVGEKGEQYV. CDR3 sequence (DNA): TGTGCCAGCCAGGACGTAGGGGAGAAAGGGGAGCAGTACGTC.

In this sample, this clonotype turned up many times. This chain joins TRBV10-3 and TRBJ1-2; tentatively, D is TRBD1 (5 bases). CDR3 size: 13 residues. The germline V gene encodes CDR1 ENHRY and CDR2 SYGVKD. V lost 6 bases to trimming and J lost 2 bases, with 10 bases between them. The CDR3 loop reads CAIRGALNYGYTF. The DNA for the CDR3 is TGTGCCATCAGAGGGGCCCTGAACTATGGCTACACCTTC.

This clonotype was seen a handful of times. The chain couples TRBV4-2 to TRBJ2-2; D is unresolved. The ends were cut back, 0 bases at V and 1 base at J, with 12 bases in the middle. CDR1 LGHNA and CDR2 YNFKEQ come from the germline V gene. CDR3 length: 17 residues. CDR3 in amino acids: CASSQEYRTMNTGELFF. CDR3 bases: TGTGCCAGCAGCCAAGAGTATAGGACCATGAACACCGGGGAGCTGTTTTTT.